The entry below gives a single T cell receptor beta chain sequence along with its context. Its antigen is still unknown. The TCR beta CDR3 regions underwent amplification using RNA transcripts as the source. An initial round of RT-PCR targeting the TCR CDR3 relied on the HTBI primer set. TCRdb used MiXCR to reprocess the multiplex PCR reads, holding one entry per CDR3 protein. Of a few hundred thousand distinct CDR3 sequences in the sample, 46% are singletons; the top ten hold about 45%. This entry comes from a study of T cells in Graves' hyperthyroidism and ophthalmopathy. Study conclusions and caveats: In the analysis, a 13 V-J model separated ophthalmopathy from stable hyperthyroidism. Among thyroid clonotypes expanded above 0.001, most also appeared in blood.

The diagnoses drew upon clinical symptoms, serum thyroxine and TRAb, thyroid ultrasound and orbital computed tomography. Per the germline V gene, CDR1 is SGHRS and CDR2 is YFSETQ. The CDR3 consists of 15 residues. V was clipped by 7 bases and J by 3 bases, with 19 bases between them. The receptor's source is an adult woman with Graves' disease, either hyperthyroidism or ophthalmopathy (not recorded which). Sequencing input: peripheral blood or thyroid tissue (not recorded which). The chain employs TRBV5-1 and TRBJ1-2; D not resolved. The DNA of the CDR3 is TGCGCCAGCTGGCCCCGTCCCGGAAGTGACTATGGCTACACCTTC. Its protein product is CASWPRPGSDYGYTF. The whole variable domain, remainder taken from reference TRBV5-1 and TRBJ1-2, is KAGVTQTPRYLIKTRGQQVTLSCSPISGHRSVSWYQQTPGQGLQFLFEYFSETQRNKGNFPGRFSGRQFSNSRSEMNVSTLELGDSALYLCASWPRPGSDYGYTFGSGTRLTVV.